These 18 T cell receptor beta chains came from one sample sequenced in a study of cytomegalovirus exposure and HLA in healthy donors. 60 Vbeta and 13 Jbeta primers were used in PCR. Repertoires were generated with immunoSEQ multiplex PCR, while TCRdb's copy carries only in-frame clones and drops some. The sample contains around 100,000 clones, roughly 82% of which appear only once. The sequenced sample was PBMCs. The receptors derive from a man aged 45-60 years in good health and CMV-seronegative.

The chain has TRBV6-1 and TRBJ2-3; possibly TRBD2 for D (6 bases). V was clipped by 2 bases and J by 1 base, with 10 bases between them. The CDR3 is made up of 15 amino acids. CDR1 MNHNS and CDR2 SASEGT come from the germline V gene. CDR3 DNA: TGTGCCAGCAGTGAATCGGGCGGGGGCACAGATACGCAGTATTTT. This codes for CASSESGGGTDTQYF.

The sample holds a few counts of this clone. The V gene is TRBV5-8, the J gene TRBJ2-7; the match to TRBD2 covers 7 bases. The germline gives CDR1 SGHTS, CDR2 YDEGEE. V dropped 7 bases and J dropped 5; count of bases not matched to a gene: 12. CDR3 length equals 14 residues. DNA for the CDR3: TGTGCCAGCCCACGGGGGGTCGTCGCACACGAGCAGTACTTC. Translation: CASPRGVVAHEQYF.

The V call is TRBV6-5, the J call TRBJ2-5, with D perhaps TRBD2 (5 bases). The CDR3 runs to 14 residues. Germline V gene lookup returns CDR1 MNHEY and CDR2 SVGAGI. Trimming removed 5 bases from V and 3 bases from J, with 13 bases in between. The CDR3 protein is CASSRTWTEETQYF. The CDR3 nucleotides read TGTGCCAGCAGTAGAACCTGGACTGAAGAGACCCAGTACTTC.

Only a few counts were recorded for this clone. This chain links TRBV6-5 with TRBJ1-1; 8 bases map to TRBD1. CDR3 length: 15 amino acids. J gave up 1 base and V 2 bases, and 3 bases lay outside the gene matches. Germline V CDR1 and CDR2: MNHEY, SVGAGI. Written as DNA, the CDR3 is TGTGCCAGCAGTTACGGGGACAGGAAGAACACTGAAGCTTTCTTT. Encoded protein: CASSYGDRKNTEAFF.

V is TRBV30 and J is TRBJ2-1; D possibly corresponds to TRBD2 (5 bases). The V and J ends lost 5 bases and 2 bases respectively, with 13 bases between them. Germline V gene data show CDR1 as GTSNPN and CDR2 as SVGIG (reference sequence). The CDR3 sequence is 14 residues long. The CDR3: CAWGTRVTYNEQFF. The CDR3 nucleotides are TGTGCCTGGGGCACTAGGGTGACCTACAATGAGCAGTTCTTC.

Turning to this clone: Other DNA sequences in the sample encode the same CDR3. The V and J genes are TRBV14 and TRBJ2-7; 9 nucleotides line up with TRBD1. Germline V gene lookup returns CDR1 SGHDN and CDR2 FVKESK. V lost 3 bases, J lost 4 bases, and 4 bases stayed unmatched. This CDR3 has 14 amino acids. This chain's CDR3 is CASSQGQGWYEQYF. CDR3 DNA: TGTGCCAGCAGCCAGGGACAGGGTTGGTACGAGCAGTACTTC. The complete variable domain, with remaining parts taken from reference TRBV14 and TRBJ2-7, reads EAGVTQFPSHSVIEKGQTVTLRCDPISGHDNLYWYRRVMGKEIKFLLHFVKESKQDESGMPNNRFLAERTGGTYSTLKVQPAELEDSGVYFCASSQGQGWYEQYFGPGTRLTVT.

In its sample, this clone was seen a few times. The rearrangement joins TRBV5-4 to TRBJ2-3; 8 bases are a match to TRBD2. Germline V gene lookup returns CDR1 SGHNT and CDR2 YYREEE (reference sequence). This CDR3 has 16 residues. The trim removed 0 bases at V and 14 bases at J, leaving 17 bases unmatched. The CDR3 bases are TGTGCCAGCAGCTTGGTAGCGGGATCCCAGGACCCTAGACGGTATTTT. This gives the protein CASSLVAGSQDPRRYF.

J is TRBJ2-5 and V is TRBV2; D is perhaps TRBD2 (6 bases). The J call may be incorrect, as the DNA end agrees better with TRBJ2-7. This CDR3 region has 12 residues. CDR1 and CDR2 (germline): SNHLY, FYNNEI. CDR3 loop: CASSRRGGEQYF. The DNA for the CDR3 is TGTGCCAGCAGTCGAAGGGGAGGCGAGCAGTACTTC.

In this sample, this clone turned up a few times. The V call is TRBV10-1, the J call TRBJ1-1, with D unresolved. Germline V gives CDR1 WNHNN, CDR2 SYGVQD (reference sequence). Trimming took 0 bases from V and 8 from J, leaving 10 bases between them. CDR3 length: 13 amino acids. CDR3 nucleotide sequence: TGCGCCAGCAGTGAGTCGAAGGTAGCCGAAGCTTTCTTT. Protein product: CASSESKVAEAFF.

The genes are TRBV5-6 and TRBJ2-4; no reliable D call. Looked up from germline, CDR1 is SGHDT and CDR2 is YYEEEE. This CDR3 is 12 amino acids long. With 2 bases removed from V and 9 bases from J, the gap between germline ends came to 9 bases. The CDR3 coding sequence is TGTGCCAGCAGCTTTGGGCCGTTCATTCAGTACTTC. It yields the protein CASSFGPFIQYF.

The chain employs TRBV28 and TRBJ2-3; 7 bases fit TRBD1. The junction had 14 bases not matched to a gene; V was cut back by 6 bases and J by 2 bases. The CDR3 is 17 residues long. Germline V gives CDR1 MDHEN, CDR2 SYDVKM. CDR3 region: CASSPGTVFHSTDTQYF. In DNA, the CDR3 is TGTGCCAGCAGCCCCGGGACAGTATTTCATTCCACAGATACGCAGTATTTT.

This chain joins TRBV19 and TRBJ2-7; 8 bases line up with TRBD2. The V gene's germline CDR1 is LNHDA and CDR2 SQIVND (reference sequence). The V segment lost 3 bases and the J segment 2 bases; nucleotides outside the gene matches: 6. The CDR3 runs 15 residues. The CDR3 loop reads CASSINSGGPYEQYF. CDR3 in DNA: TGTGCCAGTAGTATTAACAGCGGGGGCCCCTACGAGCAGTACTTC.

The V gene is TRBV5-1, the J gene TRBJ2-7, with 9 bases aligning to TRBD1. Unmatched junction bases numbered 4, after V lost 1 base and J lost 5 bases. From germline, CDR1 is SGHRS and CDR2 YFSETQ. This CDR3 has 14 residues. In DNA, the CDR3 is TGCGCCAGCAGCTTGTCGGGACAGGGCCACGAGCAGTACTTC. Translated, it gives CASSLSGQGHEQYF.

In this sample, this clone turned up a few times. The chain carries TRBV6-5 and TRBJ1-5; D remains ambiguous. Trimming shortened V by 8 bases and J by 3 bases, and 14 bases separated the two germline ends. Germline values: CDR1 MNHEY, CDR2 SVGAGI. The CDR3 is 14 residues long. The chain's CDR3 is CASGETRYNQPQHF. In DNA form, the CDR3 reads TGTGCCAGCGGGGAGACACGCTACAATCAGCCCCAGCATTTT.

This chain joins TRBV4-1 and TRBJ1-2; a possible D gene is TRBD1 (5 bases). Germline V lookup: CDR1 MGHRA, CDR2 YSYEKL. The CDR3 is 17 amino acids. The V end was cut by 1 base, the J end by 4 bases, with 19 bases between. The CDR3 DNA reads TGCGCCAGCAGCCAAGTAACGCGGACCACGGGGGGCTATGGCTACACCTTC. Translating it yields CASSQVTRTTGGYGYTF.

This chain connects TRBV28 to TRBJ2-5, with 9 positions matching TRBD2. This CDR3 comprises 17 residues. The germline V gene encodes CDR1 MDHEN and CDR2 SYDVKM. The V segment lost 7 bases and the J segment 4 bases; nucleotides outside the gene matches: 16. The CDR3 sequence: CASTWAGGRGVRETQYF. The CDR3 bases are TGTGCCAGCACATGGGCGGGGGGGCGTGGTGTTCGAGAGACCCAGTACTTC.

This chain joins TRBV7-2 and TRBJ2-5; 10 nucleotides line up with TRBD2. Germline loops: CDR1 SGHTA, CDR2 FQGNSA. This CDR3 comprises 19 residues. J lost 4 bases, V lost 1 base, and 15 bases had no gene match. The CDR3 DNA reads TGTGCCAGCAGCTTAGTCCCTAGCGGGAGTGTTATAGGGCTAGAGACCCAGTACTTC. Residues: CASSLVPSGSVIGLETQYF.

The chain joins TRBV7-8 to TRBJ2-2, with D unresolved. CDR1 and CDR2 from the germline V gene are SGHVS and FQNEAQ. Trimming removed 6 bases from V and 2 bases from J, with 16 bases in between. CDR3 length: 16 residues. The CDR3 is CASRLRYNDNTGELFF. DNA of the CDR3: TGTGCCAGCAGACTCCGATATAATGATAACACCGGGGAGCTGTTTTTT.